One sample yielded the 22 T cell receptor beta chains listed below, sequenced in a study of T cells after yellow fever vaccination. MiXCR was run by TCRdb on the 5' RACE reads, yielding one entry per CDR3 protein. The top ten clones hold about 15% of a sample with 500,000 to 650,000 distinct CDR3 sequences, 12% of them seen once. The sample in question was PBMCs, obtained on the day of the yellow fever booster vaccination. The receptors here all came from a young man who received the YFV17D yellow fever vaccine.

This clonotype was found many times. The rearrangement uses TRBV6-1 and TRBJ2-5; D tentatively fits TRBD1 or TRBD2 (5 bases each). Trimming stripped 8 bases from V and 2 bases from J, with 18 bases between. Germline V gene sequence: CDR1 MNHNS, CDR2 SASEGT. The CDR3 sequence is 15 residues long. The CDR3 DNA follows: TGTGCCAGCCGCCACGCCGGGGCCGATCAAGAGACCCAGTACTTC. Protein product: CASRHAGADQETQYF.

This clonotype was seen repeatedly, ten times or more. The chain uses TRBV5-1 and TRBJ2-7, with 7 bases fitting TRBD1. CDR3 length equals 16 residues. The germline CDR1 and CDR2 sequences are SGHRS and YFSETQ. Trimming at V came to 4 bases and at J to 4 bases, leaving 14 bases not matched to a gene. CDR3 nucleotide sequence: TGCGCCAGCAGCCCTGCCCCAGGACAGGCCGCATACGAGCAGTACTTC. Its translation: CASSPAPGQAAYEQYF.

The chain carries TRBV19 and TRBJ1-1; D is uncertain. The CDR3 loop spans 15 amino acids. Trimming cost V 3 bases and J 0 bases, with 11 bases left between them. The germline V gene encodes CDR1 LNHDA and CDR2 SQIVND (reference sequence). CDR3 sequence (DNA): TGTGCCAGTAGTATTGGATTTCGGGTGAACACTGAAGCTTTCTTT. Encoded protein: CASSIGFRVNTEAFF.

The genes are TRBV6-6 and TRBJ2-1, with no clear D. CDR1 is MNHNY and CDR2 is SVGAGI in the germline V gene (reference sequence). CDR3 length: 12 amino acids. V was shortened by 11 bases and J by 10 bases, with 18 bases between the two germline ends. The DNA for the CDR3 is TGTGCCGTTGGTGACGCAGTGGTAGAGCAGTTCTTC. It translates to CAVGDAVVEQFF.

The chain recombines TRBV7-6 with TRBJ2-1; 12 nucleotides match TRBD2. The germline gives CDR1 SGHVS, CDR2 FNYEAQ. V lost 4 bases and J lost 0; bases outside the gene matches: 1. The CDR3 contains 16 residues. The chain's CDR3 is CASSSTSGGSYNEQFF. The CDR3 coding sequence is TGTGCCAGCAGCTCGACTAGCGGGGGCTCCTACAATGAGCAGTTCTTC.

This clonotype showed up just a few times. The V gene is TRBV5-1, the J gene TRBJ1-6; TRBD1 matches 10 bases. V lost 2 bases and J lost 10; bases outside the gene matches: 9. The germline CDR1 and CDR2 sequences are SGHRS and YFSETQ. This CDR3 has 16 residues. The CDR3 loop is CASSLRQGAMASPLHF. The CDR3 DNA reads TGCGCCAGCAGCTTACGACAGGGGGCGATGGCATCACCCCTCCACTTT.

This clonotype has more than one count but fewer than ten. The chain employs TRBV6-2 or TRBV6-3 and TRBJ2-7; TRBD2 matches at 7 bases. CDR3 length equals 13 residues. V lost 8 bases and J lost 0; bases outside the gene matches: 4. Per germline, CDR1 MNHEY and CDR2 SVGEGT. CDR3 sequence reads: CASGTTLSYEQYF. The CDR3 DNA follows: TGTGCCAGCGGGACTACCCTCTCCTACGAGCAGTACTTC.

This clonotype has only a few counts. This chain uses TRBV10-3 with TRBJ2-2; TRBD2 might be the D (5 bases). Germline CDR1 and CDR2: ENHRY and SYGVKD. The germline V and J ends were trimmed by 6 bases and 3 bases, with 8 bases remaining between them. There are 13 residues in the CDR3. CDR3 loop: CAIRRVDTGELFF. The CDR3, as DNA: TGTGCCATCAGGAGGGTTGACACCGGGGAGCTGTTTTTT.

The chain links TRBV30 to TRBJ2-1; D perhaps matches TRBD2 (6 bases). This CDR3 is 13 amino acids long. Deletions cut 5 bases from V and 10 bases from J, with 18 bases between. Looked up from germline, CDR1 is GTSNPN and CDR2 is SVGIG (reference sequence). The CDR3 region has the DNA TGTGCCTGGGGGCTCGGGCACCGGGGGGAGCAGTTCTTC. It translates to CAWGLGHRGEQFF.

The J gene is TRBJ2-7, the V gene TRBV11-2, with D possibly TRBD2 on 5 matching bases. CDR1 is SGHAT and CDR2 is FQNNGV in the germline V gene. The V end lost 6 bases, the J end lost 6 bases, and 12 bases lay between the germline ends. The CDR3 runs to 12 residues. The CDR3 spells CASSGSRSEQYF. The CDR3 DNA is TGTGCCAGCAGTGGGAGCCGCAGCGAGCAGTACTTC.

The chain uses TRBV12-3 or TRBV12-4 and TRBJ2-6; no clear D gene. Trimming took off 6 bases at V and 0 bases at J, with 9 bases between the two ends. The CDR3 spans 15 residues. CDR3 in DNA: TGTGCCAGCAGATCAACAAGCTCTGGGGCCAACGTCCTGACTTTC. Protein product: CASRSTSSGANVLTF.

This clonotype has only a few counts. One end of the junction fails to match germline, which may point to a read error. The chain recombines TRBV7-7 with TRBJ2-7, with D perhaps matching TRBD2 (5 bases). CDR1 is SSHAT, CDR2 FNYEAQ, per germline (reference sequence). The CDR3 has 13 residues. The CDR3 sequence is CASSSDSLGEQYF. The CDR3 DNA follows: TGTGCTAGCAGCTCGGACTCCCTCGGCGAGCAGTACTTC.

In its sample, this clonotype was seen a few times. The rearrangement joins TRBV20-1 to TRBJ1-4, with 10 bases matching TRBD1. CDR1 and CDR2 from the germline V gene are DFQATT and SNEGSKA (reference sequence). There are 13 residues in the CDR3. V lost 5 bases to trimming and J lost 7 bases; unmatched junction nucleotides: 4. The CDR3 reads CSAPGTGVEKLFF. The CDR3 nucleotides read TGCAGTGCTCCCGGGACAGGGGTTGAAAAACTGTTTTTT.

V gene TRBV5-6 combines with J gene TRBJ1-5; TRBD1 might be the D (6 bases). The germline V gene has CDR1 SGHDT and CDR2 YYEEEE. Trimming took 3 bases from V and 0 from J, leaving 13 bases between them. CDR3 length: 16 amino acids. CDR3 protein: CASSSTGSRSNQPQHF. CDR3 coding DNA: TGTGCCAGCAGCTCAACAGGGTCGCGTAGCAATCAGCCCCAGCATTTT.

V is TRBV28 and J is TRBJ2-7; no firm D call. Germline CDR1 is MDHEN and CDR2 is SYDVKM. This CDR3 comprises 12 residues. V lost 6 bases and J 2 bases, leaving 8 bases between the germline ends. In DNA, the CDR3 is TGTGCCAGCAGGGTAGACCCCTACGAGCAGTACTTC. Its translation: CASRVDPYEQYF.

The chain carries TRBV20-1 and TRBJ2-1; 8 bases align to TRBD2. There are 13 residues in the CDR3. The junction had 10 bases not matched to a gene; V was cut back by 5 bases and J by 10 bases. Germline V lookup: CDR1 DFQATT, CDR2 SNEGSKA (reference sequence). The DNA for the CDR3 is TGCAGTGCTCCGGGACTAGGGACGGGGGAGCAGTTCTTC. Amino acid sequence: CSAPGLGTGEQFF.

This clonotype occurred once. The chain couples TRBV7-9 to TRBJ2-5; a possible D gene is TRBD2 (5 bases). The V end lost 4 bases, the J end lost 5 bases, and 11 bases lay between the germline ends. Germline CDR1 reads SEHNR; CDR2 reads FQNEAQ (reference sequence). The CDR3 is 13 amino acids. The CDR3 nucleotides are TGTGCCAGCAGCTCCGCGTGGGAGGAGACCCAGTACTTC. Amino acids: CASSSAWEETQYF.

This clonotype appeared many times. This rearrangement joins TRBV20-1 to TRBJ1-1; D ambiguous. CDR3 length: 13 amino acids. Germline CDR1 DFQATT, CDR2 SNEGSKA (reference sequence). V dropped 3 bases and J dropped 1 base, with 9 bases sitting between them. The DNA of the CDR3 is TGCAGTGCTAGTTATTGGGAGAACACTGAAGCTTTCTTT. Its translation is CSASYWENTEAFF.

This sequence joins TRBV6-5 and TRBJ2-7, with 9 bases that match TRBD1. This CDR3 is built from 17 residues. After removal of 5 bases from V and 0 bases from J, the junction contained 11 bases not matched to a gene. Germline CDR1 and CDR2: MNHEY and SVGAGI. CDR3 sequence reads: CASSPPRDRVSSYEQYF. The CDR3 coding sequence is TGTGCCAGCAGTCCCCCCCGGGACAGGGTTTCCTCCTACGAGCAGTACTTC.

This chain links TRBV12-3 or TRBV12-4 with TRBJ2-7, with TRBD1 matching over 7 bases. The CDR3 runs 12 residues. J gave up 6 bases and V 7 bases, and 6 bases lay outside the gene matches. CDR3 loop: CASTGGLVEQYF. CDR3 DNA sequence: TGTGCCAGCACAGGGGGTTTGGTCGAGCAGTACTTC.

The rearrangement uses TRBV6-1 and TRBJ2-1; a weak D match, TRBD2 (6 bases). V lost 10 bases and J lost 4, with 23 bases in between. Germline CDR1 is MNHNS and CDR2 is SASEGT. The CDR3 runs 16 residues. For the CDR3, the DNA is TGTGCCACAAGGGTGGGGACTTCCCTTCCTTACAATGAGCAGTTCTTC. This gives the protein CATRVGTSLPYNEQFF.

As DNA, the CDR3 is TGTGCCAGCAGCTTCTCAACCACAGATACGCAGTATTTT. Amino acid sequence: CASSFSTTDTQYF. V is TRBV5-8 and J is TRBJ2-3; D is unresolved. Germline V gene data show CDR1 as SGHTS and CDR2 as YDEGEE. Trimming left V 2 bases short and J 2 bases short, with 6 bases between. The CDR3 length is 13 residues.